Listed below are T cell receptor beta chains from one sample, sequenced in a study of CD8+ T cells in alopecia areata. Produced via immunoSEQ multiplex PCR; TCRdb's table is partial and in-frame only. The table shows approximately 90,000 clones, with about two thirds occurring only once. The input for sequencing was CD8+ T cells sorted from blood, taken at week 44, from a patient treated with tofacitinib. The receptors stem from a human donor with alopecia areata. The conserved cysteine and the conserved F or W are not part of the CDR3 here.

v_call: TRBV6-5; cdr3_aa: ASSYQDGTNSPLH
v_call: TRBV23-1; cdr3_aa: ASHSGGAYEQY
v_call: TRBV4-1; cdr3_aa: ASSQDLGAADTQY
v_call: TRBV29-1; cdr3_aa: SVRQREAYGYT
v_call: TRBV15; cdr3_aa: ATSMDRNQPQH
v_call: TRBV25-1; cdr3_aa: ASSEELLDGELF
v_call: TRBV25-1; cdr3_aa: ASSAPGAAKNTEAF
v_call: TRBV5-6; cdr3_aa: ASSYYTDISGANVLT
v_call: TRBV19; cdr3_aa: ASMGQGMNTEAF
v_call: TRBV7-9; cdr3_aa: ASSLSWGPEYGYT
v_call: TRBV10-1; cdr3_aa: ASSEGNREQIQY
v_call: TRBV11-2; cdr3_aa: ASSLVPGHTNTGELF
v_call: TRBV29-1; cdr3_aa: SVRPTGGGGNTIY
v_call: TRBV9; cdr3_aa: ASSTLTRDGGYT
v_call: TRBV7-2; cdr3_aa: ASSPQFNYEQY
v_call: TRBV30; cdr3_aa: AWRGAWEKLF
v_call: TRBV29-1; cdr3_aa: SVGKGQGKGYT
v_call: TRBV4-1; cdr3_aa: ASSPNLSTLFGALH
v_call: TRBV4-1; cdr3_aa: ASSQDPGMTGNTEAF
v_call: TRBV7-9; cdr3_aa: ASSPSVQSGELF
v_call: TRBV6-5; cdr3_aa: ASSQTGKSEKLF
v_call: TRBV5-8; cdr3_aa: ASSLGASYCEQY
v_call: TRBV11-2; cdr3_aa: ASSLGAASGENTGELF
v_call: TRBV7-9; cdr3_aa: ASSLGAGELF
v_call: TRBV13; cdr3_aa: ASSQRPYNEQF
v_call: TRBV15; cdr3_aa: ATSRDRAGPEAF
v_call: TRBV7-2; cdr3_aa: ASSLLPDSYEQY
v_call: TRBV7-6; cdr3_aa: ASSLHRGGLSPLH